The 18 T cell receptor beta chains in this list originate from one sample, sequenced in a study of T-cell reconstitution after alpha-beta-depleted transplantation in children. A TCRbeta library incorporating unique molecular identifiers was prepared. TCRdb reanalysed the PCR reads using MiXCR and keeps one entry per CDR3 protein. In the table there are 700,000 to 950,000 distinct CDR3 sequences, less than 20% of which are singletons. The sequenced sample was PBMCs, mostly from graft donor cells, obtained 360 days after TCRalphabeta/CD19-depleted stem cell transplant. The receptors stem from a male patient aged 10 to 17 who had a stem cell transplant for acute lymphoblastic leukemia, so the T cells may come from the graft donor.

The sample holds a few counts of this clonotype. The chain carries TRBV13 and TRBJ2-7; D tentatively fits TRBD1 or TRBD2 (5 bases each). This CDR3 contains 14 residues. V was trimmed by 10 bases and J by 6 bases, leaving 22 bases between them. CDR1 is PRHDT and CDR2 is FYEKMQ in the germline V gene (reference sequence). CDR3 sequence: CATSISGTDLEQYF. In nucleotides, the CDR3 is TGTGCCACCTCAATATCCGGGACGGATCTCGAGCAGTACTTC.

This clonotype has just a few counts. This chain connects TRBV29-1 to TRBJ2-2; D call uncertain. Per the germline V gene, CDR1 is SQVTM and CDR2 is ANQGSEA. V was pared by 5 bases and J by 4 bases, with 11 bases between. The CDR3 consists of 13 residues. For the CDR3, the DNA is TGCAGCGTTTCGGTTAGGATCACCGGGGAGCTGTTTTTT. Its protein product is CSVSVRITGELFF.

This clonotype was detected only a few times. The gene calls are TRBV5-1 and TRBJ2-3, with D maybe TRBD2 (5 bases). The germline V and J ends were trimmed by 2 bases and 6 bases, with 19 bases remaining between them. The CDR3 runs 16 residues. The germline CDR1 and CDR2 sequences are SGHRS and YFSETQ. The CDR3 coding sequence is TGCGCCAGCAGCTTCGGCGGTCAATCATCGGGGGATACGCAGTATTTT. As protein: CASSFGGQSSGDTQYF.

V is TRBV4-2 and J is TRBJ1-1; 8 positions agree with TRBD1. V gave up 0 bases and J gave up 7 bases; unmatched junction bases: 16. The CDR3 is 18 residues long. From germline, CDR1 is LGHNA and CDR2 YNFKEQ. CDR3 in amino acids: CASSQDISPRGRGLEAFF. For the CDR3, the DNA is TGTGCCAGCAGCCAAGATATTTCCCCCCGTGGCAGGGGGCTTGAAGCTTTCTTT.

This clonotype has more than one count but fewer than ten. V is TRBV24-1 and J is TRBJ1-5; D not resolved. The ends were cut back, 6 bases at V and 4 bases at J, with 12 bases in the middle. The CDR3 extends over 14 amino acids. Germline V gene lookup returns CDR1 KGHDR and CDR2 SFDVKD. The CDR3 loop reads CATSPGWGNQPQHF. The CDR3 nucleotides are TGTGCCACCAGTCCTGGGTGGGGAAATCAGCCCCAGCATTTT.

The genes are TRBV10-2 and TRBJ2-3; possible D gene TRBD2, 6 bases. Germline V gene data show CDR1 as WSHSY and CDR2 as SAAADI. Deletions cut 3 bases from V and 6 bases from J, with 19 bases between. This CDR3 contains 16 residues. CDR3 amino acids: CASSDPPGDPQDTQYF. As DNA, the CDR3 is TGCGCCAGCAGTGATCCACCGGGAGACCCTCAGGATACGCAGTATTTT.

The chain links TRBV18 to TRBJ1-2, with D possibly matching TRBD1 (5 bases). The V gene's germline CDR1 is KGHSH and CDR2 LQKENI. The CDR3 totals 11 residues. V shed 0 bases and J shed 13 bases, with 9 bases lying between them. The CDR3 reads CASSPPGEVTF. CDR3 DNA: TGTGCCAGCTCACCACCGGGGGAGGTCACCTTC. Full variable domain (missing parts from reference TRBV18 and TRBJ1-2): NAGVMQNPRHLVRRRGQEARLRCSPMKGHSHVYWYRQLPEEGLKFMVYLQKENIIDESGMPKERFSAEFPKEGPSILRIQQVVRGDSAAYFCASSPPGEVTFGSGTRLTVV.

V and J are TRBV20-1 and TRBJ2-7; no reliable D call. The CDR3 length is 13 residues. The germline CDR1 and CDR2 sequences are DFQATT and SNEGSKA (reference sequence). Trimming removed 6 bases at V and 0 bases at J, with 12 bases between. CDR3 in DNA: TGCAGTGCGTCTCTTAGGTCCTCCTACGAGCAGTACTTC. Translated: CSASLRSSYEQYF.

J is TRBJ2-2 and V is TRBV27; D not resolved. CDR1 is MNHEY, CDR2 SMNVEV, per germline (reference sequence). The CDR3 sequence is 14 residues long. V was trimmed by 5 bases and J by 6 bases, leaving 13 bases between them. The CDR3 spells CASSRSLVAGELFF. CDR3 DNA: TGTGCCAGCAGTCGTAGCCTAGTCGCCGGGGAGCTGTTTTTT.

The chain carries TRBV4-1 and TRBJ2-1, with 11 nucleotides matching TRBD2. Losses at the gene ends were 0 bases for V and 10 bases for J; bases not matched to a gene: 5. The CDR3 has 15 amino acids. The V gene's germline CDR1 is MGHRA and CDR2 YSYEKL. In nucleotides, the CDR3 is TGCGCCAGCAGCCAAGATATAGCGGGAGGGCCCGAGCAGTTCTTC. Translated: CASSQDIAGGPEQFF.

The chain is built from TRBV27 and TRBJ2-7; 11 positions agree with TRBD2. Germline V gives CDR1 MNHEY, CDR2 SMNVEV (reference sequence). This CDR3 has 16 amino acids. Trimming at V came to 0 bases and at J to 1 base, leaving 2 bases not matched to a gene. In DNA form, the CDR3 reads TGTGCCAGCAGTTTATCGGGACTAGCGGAGTCCTACGAGCAGTACTTC. Translating it yields CASSLSGLAESYEQYF.

The J gene is TRBJ2-3, the V gene TRBV15; the D is unclear. Trimming took 1 base from V and 0 from J, leaving 8 bases between them. Germline CDR1 LNHNV, CDR2 YYDKDF (reference sequence). CDR3 size: 15 residues. Written as DNA, the CDR3 is TGTGCCACCAGCAGAGCCCCGACTAGCACAGATACGCAGTATTTT. Amino acid sequence: CATSRAPTSTDTQYF.

The chain has TRBV5-1 and TRBJ1-1, with D unclear. The CDR3 contains 13 residues. In germline, CDR1 is SGHRS, CDR2 YFSETQ. V lost 4 bases and J 1 base, leaving 8 bases between the germline ends. The CDR3 loop reads CASSPRWNTEAFF. CDR3 in DNA: TGCGCCAGCAGCCCCAGATGGAACACTGAAGCTTTCTTT.

Many counts were recorded for this clonotype. The chain employs TRBV5-1 and TRBJ2-2; 7 bases map to TRBD2. V gave up 2 bases and J gave up 2 bases; unmatched junction bases: 3. Looked up from germline, CDR1 is SGHRS and CDR2 is YFSETQ. The CDR3 is 15 residues long. CDR3 sequence: CASSFGTTNTGELFF. The CDR3 nucleotides read TGCGCCAGCAGCTTTGGGACTACTAACACCGGGGAGCTGTTTTTT.

The V gene is TRBV5-1, the J gene TRBJ2-1; the D gene is possibly TRBD2 (5 bases). This CDR3 contains 14 residues. Trimming removed 2 bases at V and 4 bases at J, with 10 bases between. CDR1 is SGHRS, CDR2 YFSETQ, per germline. Here the CDR3 reads CASSFPSSYNEQFF. As DNA, the CDR3 is TGCGCCAGCAGCTTCCCTAGCTCTTACAATGAGCAGTTCTTC.

This clonotype has just a few counts. The chain carries TRBV7-2 and TRBJ2-1; no firm D call. V was clipped by 2 bases and J by 7 bases, with 21 bases between them. Germline-derived CDR1 and CDR2 are SGHTA and FQGNSA. The CDR3 consists of 17 residues. The CDR3 here is CASSLSFVGIYVNEQFF. DNA for the CDR3: TGTGCCAGCAGCTTAAGCTTTGTGGGGATCTATGTGAATGAGCAGTTCTTC.

This clonotype was counted a few times. The rearrangement joins TRBV28 to TRBJ1-1; 9 nucleotides match TRBD1. The CDR3 runs to 15 residues. CDR1 is MDHEN, CDR2 SYDVKM, per germline. J lost 4 bases, V lost 3 bases, and 6 bases had no gene match. In nucleotides, the CDR3 is TGTGCCAGCAGTTTTAATACAGGGGGCTTCACTGAAGCTTTCTTT. Encoded protein: CASSFNTGGFTEAFF.

This clonotype was seen a handful of times. The chain is built from TRBV5-1 and TRBJ1-2; 7 bases match TRBD1. The ends lost 0 bases at V and 3 bases at J; junction bases unmatched: 11. CDR1 is SGHRS, CDR2 YFSETQ, per germline. CDR3 length equals 17 residues. The CDR3 DNA follows: TGCGCCAGCAGCTTGGCCCGAGACAGGGATACCGACTATGGCTACACCTTC. Protein: CASSLARDRDTDYGYTF.